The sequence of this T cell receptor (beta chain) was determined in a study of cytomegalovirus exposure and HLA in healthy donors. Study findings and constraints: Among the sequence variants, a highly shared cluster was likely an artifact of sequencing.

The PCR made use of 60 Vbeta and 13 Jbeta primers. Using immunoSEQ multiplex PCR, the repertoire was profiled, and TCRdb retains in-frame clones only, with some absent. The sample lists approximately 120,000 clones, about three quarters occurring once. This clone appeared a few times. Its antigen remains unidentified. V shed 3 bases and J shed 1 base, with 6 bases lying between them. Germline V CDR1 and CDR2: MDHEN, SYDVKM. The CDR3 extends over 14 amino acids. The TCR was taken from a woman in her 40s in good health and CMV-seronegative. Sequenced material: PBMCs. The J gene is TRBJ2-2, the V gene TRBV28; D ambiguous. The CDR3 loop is CASSLGENTGELFF. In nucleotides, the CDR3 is TGTGCCAGCAGTTTGGGCGAGAACACCGGGGAGCTGTTTTTT.